This T cell receptor (beta chain) was identified during a study of T cells expressing NK-cell markers. Looking at the study overall: Researchers got TCR beta repertoires out of sorted CD3+CD56+NKG2C+, CD3+CD56+NKG2C- and CD3+CD56-NKG2C+ T cells.

The length of the CDR3 is 14 residues. Germline CDR1 and CDR2: SGHKS and YYEKEE (reference sequence). General study points: In several donors, dominant clonotypes made up 28.3-60.1% of CD3+CD56-NKG2C+ cells.

A remark on this clonotype: Its target is unknown.

Reanalyzing the 5' RACE reads, TCRdb keeps one entry per CDR3 protein, without DNA. In all, the sample yields about 260,000 distinct CDR3 sequences. This receptor was obtained from a woman between 18 and 69 years old in good health. The sample comprised blood T cells: a sorted CD56 or NKG2C T cell subset, CD4+ or CD8+ T cells, or bulk PBMC T cells (not recorded which). The chain uses TRBV5-5 and TRBJ2-5; TCRdb's D call, TRBD1, is unchecked because there is no DNA. The CDR3 loop is CASSLTGGSETQYF.